The present T cell receptor (beta chain) was sequenced within a study of CD8 T cells in ankylosing spondylitis. Study observations and caveats: Clones linked to disease were reported to show significant enrichment in matched ankylosing spondylitis synovial fluid. CD8+ disease-linked clones were present at relatively low frequencies in blood.

Germline CDR1 reads SGHTA; CDR2 reads FQGNSA. The CDR3 totals 14 residues. With 0 bases removed from V and 2 bases from J, the gap between germline ends came to 7 bases. Construction of TCR beta libraries was performed using quantitative 5'-RACE with molecular barcodes. TCRdb used MiXCR to reprocess the 5' RACE reads, holding one entry per CDR3 protein. The sample has about 140,000 distinct CDR3 sequences, 7% to 8% seen once. This clonotype was observed at least ten times. What it binds is not known. This sequence was found in a female donor with ankylosing spondylitis or in good health (not recorded which). The chain carries TRBV7-2 and TRBJ2-5; the D is unclear. Sequencing used blood, either unsorted or a sorted T cell fraction (not recorded which). DNA of the CDR3: TGTGCCAGCAGCTTAGCGTTTACACAAGAGACCCAGTACTTC. It is translated as CASSLAFTQETQYF. Complete variable domain (other parts from reference TRBV7-2 and TRBJ2-5): GAGVSQSPSNKVTEKGKDVELRCDPISGHTALYWYRQSLGQGLEFLIYFQGNSAPDKSGLPSDRFSAERTGGSVSTLTIQRTQQEDSAVYLCASSLAFTQETQYFGPGTRLLVL.